This T cell receptor beta chain stems from a study of T cell responses to AZD1222 COVID-19 vaccine. The V gene's germline CDR1 is MNHEY and CDR2 SVGAGI. Trimming took 6 bases from V and 4 from J, leaving 15 bases between them. This CDR3 spans 15 amino acids. Data came from immunoSEQ multiplex PCR; TCRdb stores just in-frame clones and leaves some out. This table has tens of thousands of clones, under 95% appearing once. The clonotype comes from an adult in good health. The chain combines TRBV6-5 with TRBJ2-2, with D maybe TRBD2 (6 bases). The specimen comprised peripheral blood, sampled on day 0 of MenACWY control vaccination. The CDR3 loop is CASRPLGGGTGELFF. In nucleotides, the CDR3 is TGTGCCAGCAGGCCTCTGGGGGGTGGCACCGGGGAGCTGTTTTTT.